This T cell receptor beta chain was profiled in a study of blood T cell repertoires in COVID-19. Participants, about 18 to 90 years old, spanned some 23 US areas. The CDR3 has 13 residues. Deletions cut 7 bases from V and 5 bases from J, with 17 bases between. Germline loops: CDR1 SQVTM, CDR2 ANQGSEA. The data were produced by immunoSEQ multiplex PCR, yet TCRdb's version contains in-frame clones alone and is incomplete. The table lists over 120,000 clones, about 89% of them singletons. This TCR derives from a man in his 60s who had recovered from COVID-19. Sequencing input: PBMCs or T cells enriched from blood (not recorded which). This sequence joins TRBV29-1 and TRBJ1-1, with a tentative D call TRBD1 (6 bases). CDR3 sequence reads: CSAPLGGGTEAFF. CDR3 in DNA: TGCAGCGCCCCCCTGGGAGGGGGGACTGAAGCTTTCTTT.